A single sample is the source of the 22 T cell receptor beta chains below, sequenced in a study of OX40 agonist ivuxolimab in advanced cancers. Libraries were made using the immunoSEQ multiplex PCR assay. TCRdb retrieved this table from immuneACCESS and kept in-frame rearrangements only. Not all clones are present; in checked studies, unresolved V genes account for under half, and no reason is known for the remainder. This sample comprises 70,000 to 95,000 clones, around 80% of them detected only once. Approximately 7% of the sample is held by the ten biggest clonotypes. The sample here was CD4+ or CD8+ T cells sorted from blood, taken in a trial of the OX40 agonist ivuxolimab. Receptors were obtained from an adult with an advanced solid tumor such as melanoma, head and neck, liver or kidney cancer.

V is TRBV10-3 and J is TRBJ2-4; the D gene is possibly TRBD1 (5 bases). Germline values: CDR1 ENHRY, CDR2 SYGVKD. The CDR3 runs 18 residues. V was cut by 0 bases and J by 0 bases, with 15 bases left in between. CDR3 amino acids: CAISESLRDTLAKNIQYF. CDR3 DNA: TGTGCCATCAGTGAGTCCCTCAGGGATACTCTAGCCAAAAACATTCAGTACTTC.

The chain has TRBV6-6 and TRBJ1-1; D unclear. This CDR3 has 16 residues. Germline values: CDR1 MNHNY, CDR2 SVGAGI (reference sequence). The germline V and J ends were trimmed by 4 bases and 2 bases, with 17 bases remaining between them. The CDR3 nucleotides are TGTGCCAGCAGTTTCCGCCCGGGCGCCCTCAACACTGAAGCTTTCTTT. It is translated as CASSFRPGALNTEAFF.

The rearrangement links TRBV27 to TRBJ2-7, with TRBD1 identical over 9 bases. Germline V gene lookup returns CDR1 MNHEY and CDR2 SMNVEV (reference sequence). Trimming took 5 bases from V and 6 from J; bases not matched to a gene: 14. The length of the CDR3 is 16 residues. The CDR3 loop is CASSPLGDRVWGEQYF. CDR3 coding DNA: TGTGCCAGCAGTCCGCTCGGGGACAGGGTTTGGGGCGAGCAGTACTTC.

CDR3 loop: CASSWDIRSNQPQHF. CDR3 nucleotides: TGTGCCAGCAGTTGGGATATTCGGAGCAATCAGCCCCAGCATTTT. This chain joins TRBV2 and TRBJ1-5; no firm D call. CDR1 is SNHLY and CDR2 is FYNNEI in the germline V gene. V was shortened by 5 bases and J by 1 base, with 12 bases between the two germline ends. CDR3 length: 15 amino acids.

This chain uses TRBV5-6 with TRBJ1-2; no definite D call. V shed 0 bases and J shed 4 bases, with 10 bases lying between them. The CDR3 is made up of 14 amino acids. Germline V CDR1 and CDR2: SGHDT, YYEEEE. CDR3: CASSLEGRSYGYTF. CDR3 in DNA: TGTGCCAGCAGCTTGGAAGGGCGATCCTATGGCTACACCTTC.

The rearrangement joins TRBV28 to TRBJ2-5; D may correspond to TRBD1 or TRBD2 (5 bases each). The germline V gene encodes CDR1 MDHEN and CDR2 SYDVKM. Trimming took off 5 bases at V and 0 bases at J, with 13 bases between the two ends. The CDR3 runs 15 residues. This CDR3 reads CASSPRGWYQETQYF. The CDR3 coding sequence is TGTGCCAGCAGTCCCCGGGGCTGGTACCAAGAGACCCAGTACTTC.

J is TRBJ2-2 and V is TRBV15; the D gene could be TRBD1 or TRBD2 (5 bases each). V was cut by 5 bases and J by 5 bases, with 15 bases left in between. This CDR3 is built from 15 residues. Germline V gives CDR1 LNHNV, CDR2 YYDKDF (reference sequence). The CDR3: CATSPGRSYTGELFF. Written as DNA, the CDR3 is TGTGCCACCAGCCCGGGGCGGTCCTATACCGGGGAGCTGTTTTTT.

The chain is built from TRBV10-2 and TRBJ2-7; 8 bases are a match to TRBD1. The CDR3 totals 12 residues. Trimming removed 6 bases from V and 2 bases from J; junction bases left unmatched: 0. The germline gives CDR1 WSHSY, CDR2 SAAADI. CDR3 residues: CASRGQAYEQYV. DNA of the CDR3: TGCGCCAGCAGGGGACAGGCCTACGAGCAGTACGTC.

The chain recombines TRBV28 with TRBJ1-2, with D perhaps matching TRBD1 (6 bases). This CDR3 spans 15 amino acids. From germline, CDR1 is MDHEN and CDR2 SYDVKM. Trimming pared 6 bases from V and 4 bases from J, leaving 18 bases between. The CDR3 DNA reads TGTGCCAGCAGCCCAGGGAGGGGGGTGGCCTATGGCTACACCTTC. Encoded protein: CASSPGRGVAYGYTF.

V usage is TRBV29-1 and J usage is TRBJ2-1; D possibly corresponds to TRBD2 (7 bases). Trimming stripped 5 bases from V and 5 bases from J, with 16 bases between. CDR1 and CDR2 from the germline V gene are SQVTM and ANQGSEA. The CDR3 sequence is 14 residues long. CDR3 sequence (DNA): TGCAGCGTTACTCGGGGGGCGGGCCACAATGAGCAGTTCTTC. This gives the protein CSVTRGAGHNEQFF.

The chain employs TRBV9 and TRBJ2-3, with D perhaps matching TRBD1 (6 bases). This CDR3 contains 15 residues. The V end lost 4 bases, the J end lost 4 bases, and 16 bases lay between the germline ends. CDR1 and CDR2 from the germline V gene are SGDLS and YYNGEE. The CDR3 region has the DNA TGTGCCAGCAGCCCCCTCTTAGGGGGTTCAGATACGCAGTATTTT. Translation: CASSPLLGGSDTQYF.

The genes are TRBV7-9 and TRBJ1-4; D is ambiguous. Trimming took off 1 base at V and 7 bases at J, with 7 bases between the two ends. Germline CDR1 reads SEHNR; CDR2 reads FQNEAQ (reference sequence). The CDR3 has 13 amino acids. The CDR3 DNA is TGTGCCAGCAGCTTAGAGGACGGTGAAAAACTGTTTTTT. Protein product: CASSLEDGEKLFF.

This clone was observed a single time. J is TRBJ2-1 and V is TRBV30; TRBD1 or TRBD2 may be the D gene (5 bases each). Trimming cost V 3 bases and J 2 bases, with 11 bases left between them. Germline lookup yields CDR1 GTSNPN and CDR2 SVGIG (reference sequence). The CDR3 loop spans 14 amino acids. Written as DNA, the CDR3 is TGTGCCTGGAGCCAAGGGACCGCCTACAATGAGCAGTTCTTC. It translates to CAWSQGTAYNEQFF.

This clone was observed a handful of times. The genes are TRBV19 and TRBJ1-1; 7 bases are a match to TRBD1. Germline CDR1 and CDR2: LNHDA and SQIVND (reference sequence). The junction had 7 bases not matched to a gene; V was cut back by 10 bases and J by 5 bases. There are 12 residues in the CDR3. The CDR3 loop is CATRGQRTEAFF. CDR3 in DNA: TGTGCCACTAGGGGGCAGCGGACTGAAGCTTTCTTT.

The chain recombines TRBV18 with TRBJ1-3; D is uncertain. Germline CDR1 KGHSH, CDR2 LQKENI. The CDR3 is made up of 16 amino acids. V lost 5 bases and J 0 bases, leaving 14 bases between the germline ends. The CDR3 region has the DNA TGTGCCAGCTCAGAGGCCGGGGTCCTCTCTGGAAACACCATATATTTT. Translated: CASSEAGVLSGNTIYF.

This clone appeared a few times. The rearrangement links TRBV2 to TRBJ1-6, with D maybe TRBD1 (5 bases). Trimming pared 9 bases from V and 14 bases from J, leaving 17 bases between. The CDR3 has 12 residues. Germline loops: CDR1 SNHLY, CDR2 FYNNEI. CDR3 sequence (DNA): TGTGCCAGGTCGGTGGGGGGAGGAACCCTCCACTTT. Translation: CARSVGGGTLHF.

The chain uses TRBV9 and TRBJ2-2; no firm D call. Germline CDR1 and CDR2: SGDLS and YYNGEE. The CDR3 spans 15 residues. Trimming left V 2 bases short and J 1 base short, with 9 bases between. CDR3 coding DNA: TGTGCCAGCAGCGTGCTAGAGTTGAACACCGGGGAGCTGTTTTTT. Amino acid sequence: CASSVLELNTGELFF.

V usage is TRBV5-4 and J usage is TRBJ2-1, with D perhaps matching TRBD1 (5 bases). V was cut by 7 bases and J by 7 bases, with 9 bases left in between. The CDR3 runs to 11 residues. Germline-derived CDR1 and CDR2 are SGHNT and YYREEE (reference sequence). As DNA, the CDR3 is TGTGCCAGCGAGAAGGGGAATGAGCAGTTCTTC. Encoded protein: CASEKGNEQFF.

The rearrangement links TRBV2 to TRBJ2-2; maybe TRBD1 (5 bases). This CDR3 is 15 amino acids long. The V gene's germline CDR1 is SNHLY and CDR2 FYNNEI. Trimming left V 1 base short and J 4 bases short, with 10 bases between. Here the CDR3 DNA reads TGTGCCAGCAGTGAAGAGCAGGGATTCACCGGGGAGCTGTTTTTT. This gives the protein CASSEEQGFTGELFF.

The chain has TRBV7-8 and TRBJ1-4; unclear D gene. V shed 2 bases and J shed 0 bases, with 7 bases lying between them. Looked up from germline, CDR1 is SGHVS and CDR2 is FQNEAQ. The CDR3 is 15 amino acids. CDR3 in amino acids: CASSLWAATNEKLFF. The CDR3 nucleotides are TGTGCCAGCAGCTTATGGGCAGCAACTAATGAAAAACTGTTTTTT.

This sequence joins TRBV13 and TRBJ2-2, with 8 bases that match TRBD1. Trimming at V came to 7 bases and at J to 2 bases, leaving 3 bases not matched to a gene. Looked up from germline, CDR1 is PRHDT and CDR2 is FYEKMQ (reference sequence). The CDR3 length is 14 residues. The CDR3 here is CASKQGENTGELFF. In nucleotides, the CDR3 is TGTGCCAGCAAACAGGGGGAAAACACCGGGGAGCTGTTTTTT. The full variable domain, with the rest looked up from reference TRBV13 and TRBJ2-2, is AAGVIQSPRHLIKEKRETATLKCYPIPRHDTVYWYQQGPGQDPQFLISFYEKMQSDKGSIPDRFSAQQFSDYHSELNMSSLELGDSALYFCASKQGENTGELFFGEGSRLTVL.

This chain joins TRBV7-2 and TRBJ2-6, with 10 bases identical to TRBD1. J was trimmed by 4 bases and V by 5 bases; bases with no gene match: 11. Germline CDR1 is SGHTA and CDR2 is FQGNSA. CDR3 length: 18 amino acids. DNA of the CDR3: TGTGCCAGCAGCAAATGGACAGGGGGTTCCTCGGGGGCCAACGTCCTGACTTTC. Protein product: CASSKWTGGSSGANVLTF.